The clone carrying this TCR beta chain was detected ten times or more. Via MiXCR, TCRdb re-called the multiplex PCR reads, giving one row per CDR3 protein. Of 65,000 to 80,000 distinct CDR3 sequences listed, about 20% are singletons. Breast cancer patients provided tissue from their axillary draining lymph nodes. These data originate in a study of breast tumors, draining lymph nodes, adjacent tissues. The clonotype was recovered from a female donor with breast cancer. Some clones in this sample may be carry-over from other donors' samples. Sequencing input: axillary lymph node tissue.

CDR3 bases: TGTGCCAGCAGCCAACTGGATGCAACTAATGAAAAACTGTTTTTT. It specifies CASSQLDATNEKLFF. The chain links TRBV4-2 to TRBJ1-4, with D unclear. V was pared by 2 bases and J by 0 bases, with 7 bases between. Per germline, CDR1 LGHNA and CDR2 YNFKEQ. This CDR3 has 15 residues.